This is a list of T cell receptor beta chains from one sample in a study of T cell repertoires in cytomegalovirus infection. A single record per CDR3 protein comes from TCRdb applying MiXCR to the reads. Of about 330,000 distinct CDR3 sequences listed, around a tenth were seen once; the top ten hold approximately 4.7%. Sequencing used PBMCs. All receptors come from a human donor in good health (CMV status not recorded). Some clones in this sample may be carry-over from other donors' samples. The CDR3 runs from the conserved cysteine through the conserved F or W. Fields, in order: D gene, V gene, J gene, clone size, CDR3 DNA, CDR3 protein. D genes are given only for firm matches. Only some rows state a clone size, as once, few, many or a class for expanded clones.

TRBD2	TRBV5-1	TRBJ2-1	few	TGCGCCAGCAGCTACATTAGCGGGAGCTCCTACAATGAGCAGTTCTTC	CASSYISGSSYNEQFF
TRBD1	TRBV2	TRBJ1-3	-	TGTGCCAGCAAGGGGGCGAGCTCTGGAAACACCATATATTTT	CASKGASSGNTIYF
TRBD1	TRBV7-6	TRBJ1-5	many	TGTGCCAGCAGCTTGAGACCTGGACAGGGGGATCAGCCCCAGCATTTT	CASSLRPGQGDQPQHF
TRBD2	TRBV20-1	TRBJ2-2	few	TGCAGTGCTGTCCGGGGGGGTAACACCGGGGAGCTGTTTTTT	CSAVRGGNTGELFF
TRBD2	TRBV7-2	TRBJ2-5	many	TGTGCCAGCAGCTTAGCGGTCCTAGCGGGGAGAGGTGCGGAGACCCAGTACTTC	CASSLAVLAGRGAETQYF
-	TRBV10-3	TRBJ2-7	many	TGTGCCATCAGTGAGTCGATAGGGATTCCCTACGAGCAGTACTTC	CAISESIGIPYEQYF
TRBD1	TRBV20-1	TRBJ1-5	few	TGCAGTGCTTTCTCGGGGGACAGACTGGAGCCCCAGCATTTT	CSAFSGDRLEPQHF
-	TRBV20-1	TRBJ2-2	few	TGCAGTGCTAGTGCAGCGAACACCGGGGAGCTGTTTTTT	CSASAANTGELFF
-	TRBV24-1	TRBJ1-1	-	TGTGCCACCAGTGAATCGGGACGGGCGGACACTGAAGCTTTCTTT	CATSESGRADTEAFF
TRBD1	TRBV5-6	TRBJ2-5	many	TGTGCCAGCAGCTTCAGACAGGGGGCGTACCAAGAGACCCAGTACTTC	CASSFRQGAYQETQYF
-	TRBV6-2/TRBV6-3	TRBJ1-5	-	TGTGCCAGCAGTAGAGGTCTGGGATTTTCAGGCAATCAGCCCCAGCATTTT	CASSRGLGFSGNQPQHF
TRBD1	TRBV6-2/TRBV6-3	TRBJ1-5	-	TGTGCCAGCAAACGACAGGGGCGCAATCAGCCCCAGCATTTT	CASKRQGRNQPQHF
TRBD1	TRBV18	TRBJ2-1	-	TGTGCCAGCTCACCCCCCGGACAGGGTTGGAATGAGCAGTTCTTC	CASSPPGQGWNEQFF
-	TRBV10-3	TRBJ1-1	few	TGTGCCATCAGTTTGCAGGGCAACACTGAAGCTTTCTTT	CAISLQGNTEAFF
-	TRBV12-3/TRBV12-4	TRBJ2-1	few	TGTGCCAGCAGGGCCGCCGGGGATTCGTGGGCGAATGAGCAGTTCTTC	CASRAAGDSWANEQFF
TRBD1	TRBV27	TRBJ1-4	-	TGTGCCAGCAGTTTACCAGGGGGGGAAAAACTGTTTTTT	CASSLPGGEKLFF
-	TRBV7-6	TRBJ2-5	-	TGTGCCAGCAGTCCAGGGGCAGCTACCTTCGGGACCCAGTACTTC	CASSPGAATFGTQYF
TRBD1	TRBV19	TRBJ1-2	-	TGTGCCAGTAGTACCCCGGACAGGGCGGGTGGCTACACCTTC	CASSTPDRAGGYTF
TRBD2	TRBV30	TRBJ2-5	many	TGTGCCTGGAGTGTACGGCGGGAGTTCTTCCAAGAGACCCAGTACTTC	CAWSVRREFFQETQYF
TRBD1	TRBV7-2	TRBJ1-5	medium-sized	TGTGCCAGCAGCCTTCGCGAAGGGGGCCCCGTGAAGCCCCAGCATTTT	CASSLREGGPVKPQHF
TRBD2	TRBV20-1	TRBJ2-5	-	TGCAGTGCTAGCTACGGGGGGGCCGGCGAGACCCAGTACTTC	CSASYGGAGETQYF
TRBD2	TRBV7-2	TRBJ2-1	many	TGTGCCAGCAGCTTACGGCGGGGGAGCTCCTACAATGAGCAGTTCTTC	CASSLRRGSSYNEQFF
TRBD1	TRBV10-2	TRBJ2-1	-	TGCGCCAGCACGGACAGGGAGGACAATGAGCAGTTCTTC	CASTDREDNEQFF
-	TRBV12-3/TRBV12-4	TRBJ1-2	few	TGTGCCAGCAGTTTGTTTGGGCCCGCGAACTATGGCTACACCTTC	CASSLFGPANYGYTF
-	TRBV29-1	TRBJ2-3	many	TGCAGCGTTGAACTTGGGGCAGGAGATACGCAGTATTTT	CSVELGAGDTQYF
-	TRBV7-9	TRBJ1-5	few	TGTGCCAGCAGCTCCACTGGGGGAGGCAATCAGCCCCAGCATTTT	CASSSTGGGNQPQHF
-	TRBV7-2	TRBJ1-5	many	TGTGCCAGCAGCCCCCGCGCGGGTCAGCCCCAGCATTTT	CASSPRAGQPQHF
-	TRBV12-3/TRBV12-4	TRBJ2-3	-	TGTGCCAGCAGTTTTAGCGCCGGGGGGCAGTATTTT	CASSFSAGGQYF
-	TRBV9	TRBJ2-7	few	TGTGCCAGCAGCGTAGGGGGTAGCCCCCACGAGCAGTACTTC	CASSVGGSPHEQYF
-	TRBV7-6	TRBJ2-3	many	TGTGCCAGCAGCCCTCAAACAGGGTCCGGGGATACGCAGTATTTT	CASSPQTGSGDTQYF
-	TRBV12-3/TRBV12-4	TRBJ2-5	-	TGTGCCAGCAGTTTATTGCCGGGCGGGGAGACCCAGTACTTC	CASSLLPGGETQYF
-	TRBV27	TRBJ2-5	many	TGTGCCAGCAGTTTAATCGCTAGAGATGGGGAGACCCAGTACTTC	CASSLIARDGETQYF
-	TRBV15	TRBJ1-3	few	TGTGCCACCAGCAGAGGGGACGGGCGAAATGGAAACACCATATATTTT	CATSRGDGRNGNTIYF
-	TRBV28	TRBJ2-5	-	TGTGCCAGCAGGGCAGCGGAAGAGACCCAGTACTTC	CASRAAEETQYF
TRBD1	TRBV2	TRBJ1-1	few	TGTGCCAGCAGCAGGGGGCGAACTGAAGCTTTCTTT	CASSRGRTEAFF
TRBD1	TRBV5-6	TRBJ2-6	many	TGTGCCAGCAGCCTTATACAGGGGAGCTCTGGGGCCAACGTCCTGACTTTC	CASSLIQGSSGANVLTF
TRBD1	TRBV6-8	TRBJ1-5	-	TGTGCCAGCAGTTACGCGACAGGGGCCCAGCCCCAGCATTTT	CASSYATGAQPQHF
TRBD2	TRBV7-2	TRBJ2-7	many	TGTGCCAGCAGCTTCCGCGCGACTAGCAGGGAGTCCTACGAGCAGTACTTC	CASSFRATSRESYEQYF
TRBD1	TRBV28	TRBJ2-7	-	TGTGCCAGCAGTTCCCCCCGGGACAGGGTTCGGGGGCAGTACTTC	CASSSPRDRVRGQYF
TRBD1	TRBV6-5	TRBJ2-1	many	TGTGCCAGCAGTTACTACAGGGGCAATGAGCAGTTCTTC	CASSYYRGNEQFF
-	TRBV6-2/TRBV6-3	TRBJ1-4	few	TGTGCCAGCAGTGAAGGGTCCGGGACCCAAGGGGAAAAACTGTTTTTT	CASSEGSGTQGEKLFF
-	TRBV2	TRBJ2-7	few	TGTGCCAGCACACCCGAAGGACCGTGGACACCACCCTACGAGCAGTACTTC	CASTPEGPWTPPYEQYF